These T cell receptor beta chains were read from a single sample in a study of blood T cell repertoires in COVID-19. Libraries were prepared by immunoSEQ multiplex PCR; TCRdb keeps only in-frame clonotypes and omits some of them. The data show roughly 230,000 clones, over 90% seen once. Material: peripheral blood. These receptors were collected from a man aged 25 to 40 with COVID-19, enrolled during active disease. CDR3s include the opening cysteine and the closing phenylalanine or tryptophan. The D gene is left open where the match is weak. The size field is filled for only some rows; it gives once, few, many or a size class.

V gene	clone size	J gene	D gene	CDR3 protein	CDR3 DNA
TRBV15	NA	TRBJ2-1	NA	CATSREPDSSYNEQFF	TGTGCCACCAGCAGAGAGCCGGACAGCTCCTACAATGAGCAGTTCTTC
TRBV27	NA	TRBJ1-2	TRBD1	CASSRDRKGGEGYTF	TGTGCCAGCAGCAGGGACAGAAAGGGTGGGGAAGGCTACACCTTC
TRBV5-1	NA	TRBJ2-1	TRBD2	CASSWGERGEHNEQFF	TGCGCCAGCAGCTGGGGAGAGCGGGGCGAGCACAATGAGCAGTTCTTC
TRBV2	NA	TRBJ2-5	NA	CASSGGTYAVEETQYF	TGTGCCAGCAGTGGGGGGACATACGCCGTGGAAGAGACCCAGTACTTC
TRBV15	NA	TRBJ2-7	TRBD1	CATSRVVTGGPHEQYF	TGTGCCACCAGCAGGGTGGTGACAGGGGGACCCCACGAGCAGTACTTC
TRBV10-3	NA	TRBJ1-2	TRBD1	CAISESTGINYGYTF	TGTGCCATCAGTGAGTCGACAGGGATTAACTATGGCTACACCTTC
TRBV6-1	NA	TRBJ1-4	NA	CASSVGGGATNEKLFF	TGTGCCAGCAGTGTCGGCGGCGGGGCAACTAATGAAAAACTGTTTTTT
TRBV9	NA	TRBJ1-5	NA	CASSLDGNQPQHF	TGTGCCAGCAGCCTAGACGGGAATCAGCCCCAGCATTTT
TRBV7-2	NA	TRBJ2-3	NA	CASSPRLATDTQYF	TGTGCCAGCAGCCCCAGACTCGCCACAGATACGCAGTATTTT
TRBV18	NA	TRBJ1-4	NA	CASSPLGGGTEKLFF	TGTGCCAGCTCACCGTTGGGCGGAGGAACTGAAAAACTGTTTTTT
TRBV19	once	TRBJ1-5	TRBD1	CASRMTGVSNQPQHF	TGTGCCAGTAGAATGACAGGGGTCAGCAATCAGCCCCAGCATTTT
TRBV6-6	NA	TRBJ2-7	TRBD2	CASSSLAGGRPNEQYF	TGTGCCAGCAGTTCATTAGCGGGGGGGAGGCCTAACGAGCAGTACTTC
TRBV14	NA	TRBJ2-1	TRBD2	CASSQVGLAAYNEQFF	TGTGCCAGCAGCCAAGTGGGACTAGCGGCCTACAATGAGCAGTTCTTC
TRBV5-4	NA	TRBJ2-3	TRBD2	CASSALGLAGGPRTDTQYF	TGTGCCAGCAGCGCACTTGGGCTAGCGGGGGGGCCGAGGACAGATACGCAGTATTTT
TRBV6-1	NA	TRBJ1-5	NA	CASSEGHLSNQPQHF	TGTGCCAGCAGTGAGGGACACCTTAGCAATCAGCCCCAGCATTTT
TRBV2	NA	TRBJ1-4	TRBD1	CASSLRQGADEKLFF	TGTGCCAGCAGCCTGCGACAGGGGGCGGATGAAAAACTGTTTTTT
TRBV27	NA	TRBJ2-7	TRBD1	CASSLGQGFYEQYF	TGTGCCAGCAGTTTGGGACAGGGTTTCTACGAGCAGTACTTC
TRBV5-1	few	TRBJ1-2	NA	CASSLADSQSGYTF	TGCGCCAGCAGCTTGGCCGACAGCCAGAGTGGCTACACCTTC
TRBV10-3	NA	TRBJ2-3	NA	CAISEGLGTTDTQYF	TGTGCCATCAGTGAGGGTCTAGGAACCACAGATACGCAGTATTTT
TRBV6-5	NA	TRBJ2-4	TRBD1	CASSLTGAGGKYF	TGTGCCAGCAGTTTGACAGGGGCCGGGGGCAAGTACTTC
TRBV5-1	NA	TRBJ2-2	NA	CASSSQTNTGELFF	TGCGCCAGCAGCTCCCAGACGAACACCGGGGAGCTGTTTTTT
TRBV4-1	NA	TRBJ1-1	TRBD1	CASSNRGRREPEAFF	TGCGCCAGCAGCAACAGGGGGCGCAGGGAACCCGAAGCTTTCTTT
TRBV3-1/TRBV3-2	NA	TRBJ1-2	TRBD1	CASSQKPTGVGRGYTF	TGTGCCAGCAGCCAAAAGCCTACAGGGGTGGGACGTGGCTACACCTTC
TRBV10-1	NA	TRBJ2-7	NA	CASSGEGEPYEQYF	TGCGCCAGCAGTGGCGAAGGGGAACCCTACGAGCAGTACTTC
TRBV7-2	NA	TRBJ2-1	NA	CASSLKQEHEQFF	TGTGCCAGCAGCTTGAAACAGGAGCATGAGCAGTTCTTC
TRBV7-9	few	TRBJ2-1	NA	CASSVRHYNEQFF	TGTGCCAGCAGCGTAAGACACTACAATGAGCAGTTCTTC
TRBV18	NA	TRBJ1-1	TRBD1	CASSPRGQGATEAFF	TGTGCCAGCTCACCGAGAGGACAGGGGGCTACTGAAGCTTTCTTT
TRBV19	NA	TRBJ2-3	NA	CASSIGWGGSILTDTQYF	TGTGCCAGTAGTATAGGATGGGGGGGCTCTATTCTCACAGATACGCAGTATTTT
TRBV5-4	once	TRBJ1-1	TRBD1	CASSRKNGRGQGNTEAFF	TGTGCCAGCAGCCGTAAAAACGGTCGTGGACAGGGAAACACTGAAGCTTTCTTT
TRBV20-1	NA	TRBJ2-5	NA	CSASLGQQETQYF	TGCAGTGCTAGTTTGGGGCAGCAAGAGACCCAGTACTTC
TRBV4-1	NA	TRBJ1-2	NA	CASSQDRGRAAGYTF	TGCGCCAGCAGCCAAGATCGAGGCAGAGCGGCGGGCTACACCTTC
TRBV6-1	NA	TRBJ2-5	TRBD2	CASSEGLAGSQETQYF	TGTGCCAGCAGTGAAGGGCTAGCGGGGAGTCAAGAGACCCAGTACTTC
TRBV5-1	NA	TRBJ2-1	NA	CASSLVGGAYNEQFF	TGCGCCAGCAGCTTGGTCGGGGGAGCCTACAATGAGCAGTTCTTC
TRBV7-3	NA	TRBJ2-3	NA	CASSLTGSSTDTQYF	TGTGCCAGCAGCTTAACTGGCTCTAGCACAGATACGCAGTATTTT
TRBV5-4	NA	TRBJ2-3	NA	CASSLGGAGTDTQYF	TGTGCCAGCAGCTTAGGGGGGGCGGGTACAGATACGCAGTATTTT
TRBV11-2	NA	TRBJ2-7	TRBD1	CASSYHHGTASEQYF	TGTGCCAGCAGCTACCACCACGGGACAGCTTCCGAGCAGTACTTC
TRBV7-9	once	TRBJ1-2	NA	CASSRSGNGGVGGYTF	TGTGCCAGCAGCAGATCCGGGAACGGAGGGGTGGGTGGCTACACCTTC
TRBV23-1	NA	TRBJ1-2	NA	CASFKETVNYGYTF	TGCGCCAGCTTTAAAGAGACAGTCAACTATGGCTACACCTTC
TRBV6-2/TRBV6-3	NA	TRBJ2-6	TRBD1	CASSLGVRGFTGANVLTF	TGTGCCAGCAGCCTCGGTGTCAGGGGGTTTACGGGGGCCAACGTCCTGACTTTC
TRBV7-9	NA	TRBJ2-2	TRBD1	CASSPVGQANTGELFF	TGTGCCAGCAGCCCGGTCGGACAGGCTAACACCGGGGAGCTGTTTTTT